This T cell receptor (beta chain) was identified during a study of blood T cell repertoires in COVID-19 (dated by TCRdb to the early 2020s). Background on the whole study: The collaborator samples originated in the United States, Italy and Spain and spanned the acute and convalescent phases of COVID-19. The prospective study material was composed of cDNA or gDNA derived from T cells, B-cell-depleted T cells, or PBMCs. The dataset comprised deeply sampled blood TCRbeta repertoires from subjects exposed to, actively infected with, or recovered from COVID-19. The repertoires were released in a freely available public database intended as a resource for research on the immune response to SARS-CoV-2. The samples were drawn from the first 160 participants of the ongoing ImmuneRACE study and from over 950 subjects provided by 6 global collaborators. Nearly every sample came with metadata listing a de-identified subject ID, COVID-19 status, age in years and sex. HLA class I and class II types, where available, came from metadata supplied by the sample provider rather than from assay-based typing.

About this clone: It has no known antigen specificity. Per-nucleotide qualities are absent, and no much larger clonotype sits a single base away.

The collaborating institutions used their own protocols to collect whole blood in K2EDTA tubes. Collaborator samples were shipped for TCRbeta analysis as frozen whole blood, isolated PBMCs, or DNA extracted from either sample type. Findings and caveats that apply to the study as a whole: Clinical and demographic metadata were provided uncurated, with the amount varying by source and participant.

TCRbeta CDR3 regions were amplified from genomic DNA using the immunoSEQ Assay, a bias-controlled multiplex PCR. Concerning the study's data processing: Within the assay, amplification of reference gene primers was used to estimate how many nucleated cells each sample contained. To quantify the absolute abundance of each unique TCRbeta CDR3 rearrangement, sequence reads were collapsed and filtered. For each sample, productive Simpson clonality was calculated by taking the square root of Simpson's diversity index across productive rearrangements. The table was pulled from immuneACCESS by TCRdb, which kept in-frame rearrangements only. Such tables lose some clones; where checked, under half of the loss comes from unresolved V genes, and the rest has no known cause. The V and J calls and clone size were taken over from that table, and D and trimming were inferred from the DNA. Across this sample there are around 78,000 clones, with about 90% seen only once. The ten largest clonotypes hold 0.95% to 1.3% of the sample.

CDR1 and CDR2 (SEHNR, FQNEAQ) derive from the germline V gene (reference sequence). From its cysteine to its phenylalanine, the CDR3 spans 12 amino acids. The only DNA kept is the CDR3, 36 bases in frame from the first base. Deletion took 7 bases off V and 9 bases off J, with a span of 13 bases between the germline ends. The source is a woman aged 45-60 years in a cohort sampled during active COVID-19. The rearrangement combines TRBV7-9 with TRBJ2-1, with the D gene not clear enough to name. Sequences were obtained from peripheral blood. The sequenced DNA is TGTGCCAGCAACATGCCCACGGGTGAGCAGTTCTTC. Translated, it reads CASNMPTGEQFF.